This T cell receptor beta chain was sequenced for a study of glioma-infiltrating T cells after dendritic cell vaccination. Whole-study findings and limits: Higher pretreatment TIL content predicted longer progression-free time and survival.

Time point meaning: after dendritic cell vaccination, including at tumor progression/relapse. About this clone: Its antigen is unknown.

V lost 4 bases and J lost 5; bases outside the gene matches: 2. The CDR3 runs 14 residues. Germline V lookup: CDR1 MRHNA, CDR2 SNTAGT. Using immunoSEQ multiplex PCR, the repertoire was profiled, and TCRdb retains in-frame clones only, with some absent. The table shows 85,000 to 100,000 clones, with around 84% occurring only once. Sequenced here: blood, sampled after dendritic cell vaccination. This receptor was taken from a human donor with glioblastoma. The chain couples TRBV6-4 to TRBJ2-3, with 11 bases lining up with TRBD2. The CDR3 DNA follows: TGTGCCAGCAGTGTCACTAGCGGGGGAGATACGCAGTATTTT. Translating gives CASSVTSGGDTQYF.